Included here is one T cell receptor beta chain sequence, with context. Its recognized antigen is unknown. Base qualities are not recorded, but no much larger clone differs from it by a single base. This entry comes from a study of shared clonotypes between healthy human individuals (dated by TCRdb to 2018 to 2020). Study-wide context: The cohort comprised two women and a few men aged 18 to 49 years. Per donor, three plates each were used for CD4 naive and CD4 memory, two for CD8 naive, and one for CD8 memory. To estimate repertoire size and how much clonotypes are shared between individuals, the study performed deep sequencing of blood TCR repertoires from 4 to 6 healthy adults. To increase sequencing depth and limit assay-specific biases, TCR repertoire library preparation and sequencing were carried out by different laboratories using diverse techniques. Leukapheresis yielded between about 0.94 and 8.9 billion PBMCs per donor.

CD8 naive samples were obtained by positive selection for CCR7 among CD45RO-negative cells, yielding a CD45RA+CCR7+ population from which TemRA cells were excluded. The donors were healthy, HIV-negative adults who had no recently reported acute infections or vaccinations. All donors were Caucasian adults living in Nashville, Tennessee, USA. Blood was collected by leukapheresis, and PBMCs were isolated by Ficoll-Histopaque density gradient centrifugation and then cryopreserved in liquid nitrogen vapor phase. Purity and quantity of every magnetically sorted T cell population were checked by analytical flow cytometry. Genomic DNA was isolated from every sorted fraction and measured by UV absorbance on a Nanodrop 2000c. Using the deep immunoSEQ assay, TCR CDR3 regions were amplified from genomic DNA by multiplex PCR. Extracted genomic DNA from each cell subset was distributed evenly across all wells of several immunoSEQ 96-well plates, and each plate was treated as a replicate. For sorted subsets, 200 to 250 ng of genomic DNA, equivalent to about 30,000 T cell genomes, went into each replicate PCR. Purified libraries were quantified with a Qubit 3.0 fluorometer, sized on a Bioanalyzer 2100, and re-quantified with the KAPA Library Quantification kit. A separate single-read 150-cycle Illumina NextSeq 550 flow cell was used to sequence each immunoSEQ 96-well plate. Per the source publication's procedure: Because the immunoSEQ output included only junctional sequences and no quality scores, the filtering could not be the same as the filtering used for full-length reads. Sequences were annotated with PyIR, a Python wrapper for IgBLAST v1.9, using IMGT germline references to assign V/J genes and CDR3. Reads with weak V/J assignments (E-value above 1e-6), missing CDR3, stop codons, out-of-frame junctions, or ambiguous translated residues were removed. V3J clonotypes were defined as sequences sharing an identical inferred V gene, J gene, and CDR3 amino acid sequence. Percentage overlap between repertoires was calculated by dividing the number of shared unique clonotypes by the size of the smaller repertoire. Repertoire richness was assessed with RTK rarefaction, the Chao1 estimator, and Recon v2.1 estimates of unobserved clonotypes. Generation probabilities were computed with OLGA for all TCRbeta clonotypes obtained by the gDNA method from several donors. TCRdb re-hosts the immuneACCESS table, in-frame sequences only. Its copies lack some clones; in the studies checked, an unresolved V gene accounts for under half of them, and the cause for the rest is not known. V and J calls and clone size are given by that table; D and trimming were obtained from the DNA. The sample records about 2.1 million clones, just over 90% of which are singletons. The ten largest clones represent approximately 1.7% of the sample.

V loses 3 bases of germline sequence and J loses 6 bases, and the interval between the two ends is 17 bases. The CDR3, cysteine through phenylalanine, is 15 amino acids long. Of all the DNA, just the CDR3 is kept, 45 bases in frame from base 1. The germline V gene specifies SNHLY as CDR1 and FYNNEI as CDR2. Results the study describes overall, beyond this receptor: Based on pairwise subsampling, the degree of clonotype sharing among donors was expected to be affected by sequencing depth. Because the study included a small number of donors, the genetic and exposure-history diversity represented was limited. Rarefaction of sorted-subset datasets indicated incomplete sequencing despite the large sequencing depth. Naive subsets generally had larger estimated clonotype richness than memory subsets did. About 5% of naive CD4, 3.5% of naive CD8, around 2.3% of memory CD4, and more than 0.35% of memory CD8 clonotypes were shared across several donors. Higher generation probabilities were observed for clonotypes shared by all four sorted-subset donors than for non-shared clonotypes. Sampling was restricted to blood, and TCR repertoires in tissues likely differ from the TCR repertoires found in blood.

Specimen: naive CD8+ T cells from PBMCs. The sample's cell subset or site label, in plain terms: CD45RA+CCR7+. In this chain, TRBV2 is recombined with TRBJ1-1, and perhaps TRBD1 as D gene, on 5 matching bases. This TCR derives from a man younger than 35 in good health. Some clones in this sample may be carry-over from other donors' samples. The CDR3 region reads CASSEMGGNVPEAFF. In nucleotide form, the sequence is TGTGCCAGCAGTGAGATGGGGGGGAACGTTCCTGAAGCTTTCTTT.